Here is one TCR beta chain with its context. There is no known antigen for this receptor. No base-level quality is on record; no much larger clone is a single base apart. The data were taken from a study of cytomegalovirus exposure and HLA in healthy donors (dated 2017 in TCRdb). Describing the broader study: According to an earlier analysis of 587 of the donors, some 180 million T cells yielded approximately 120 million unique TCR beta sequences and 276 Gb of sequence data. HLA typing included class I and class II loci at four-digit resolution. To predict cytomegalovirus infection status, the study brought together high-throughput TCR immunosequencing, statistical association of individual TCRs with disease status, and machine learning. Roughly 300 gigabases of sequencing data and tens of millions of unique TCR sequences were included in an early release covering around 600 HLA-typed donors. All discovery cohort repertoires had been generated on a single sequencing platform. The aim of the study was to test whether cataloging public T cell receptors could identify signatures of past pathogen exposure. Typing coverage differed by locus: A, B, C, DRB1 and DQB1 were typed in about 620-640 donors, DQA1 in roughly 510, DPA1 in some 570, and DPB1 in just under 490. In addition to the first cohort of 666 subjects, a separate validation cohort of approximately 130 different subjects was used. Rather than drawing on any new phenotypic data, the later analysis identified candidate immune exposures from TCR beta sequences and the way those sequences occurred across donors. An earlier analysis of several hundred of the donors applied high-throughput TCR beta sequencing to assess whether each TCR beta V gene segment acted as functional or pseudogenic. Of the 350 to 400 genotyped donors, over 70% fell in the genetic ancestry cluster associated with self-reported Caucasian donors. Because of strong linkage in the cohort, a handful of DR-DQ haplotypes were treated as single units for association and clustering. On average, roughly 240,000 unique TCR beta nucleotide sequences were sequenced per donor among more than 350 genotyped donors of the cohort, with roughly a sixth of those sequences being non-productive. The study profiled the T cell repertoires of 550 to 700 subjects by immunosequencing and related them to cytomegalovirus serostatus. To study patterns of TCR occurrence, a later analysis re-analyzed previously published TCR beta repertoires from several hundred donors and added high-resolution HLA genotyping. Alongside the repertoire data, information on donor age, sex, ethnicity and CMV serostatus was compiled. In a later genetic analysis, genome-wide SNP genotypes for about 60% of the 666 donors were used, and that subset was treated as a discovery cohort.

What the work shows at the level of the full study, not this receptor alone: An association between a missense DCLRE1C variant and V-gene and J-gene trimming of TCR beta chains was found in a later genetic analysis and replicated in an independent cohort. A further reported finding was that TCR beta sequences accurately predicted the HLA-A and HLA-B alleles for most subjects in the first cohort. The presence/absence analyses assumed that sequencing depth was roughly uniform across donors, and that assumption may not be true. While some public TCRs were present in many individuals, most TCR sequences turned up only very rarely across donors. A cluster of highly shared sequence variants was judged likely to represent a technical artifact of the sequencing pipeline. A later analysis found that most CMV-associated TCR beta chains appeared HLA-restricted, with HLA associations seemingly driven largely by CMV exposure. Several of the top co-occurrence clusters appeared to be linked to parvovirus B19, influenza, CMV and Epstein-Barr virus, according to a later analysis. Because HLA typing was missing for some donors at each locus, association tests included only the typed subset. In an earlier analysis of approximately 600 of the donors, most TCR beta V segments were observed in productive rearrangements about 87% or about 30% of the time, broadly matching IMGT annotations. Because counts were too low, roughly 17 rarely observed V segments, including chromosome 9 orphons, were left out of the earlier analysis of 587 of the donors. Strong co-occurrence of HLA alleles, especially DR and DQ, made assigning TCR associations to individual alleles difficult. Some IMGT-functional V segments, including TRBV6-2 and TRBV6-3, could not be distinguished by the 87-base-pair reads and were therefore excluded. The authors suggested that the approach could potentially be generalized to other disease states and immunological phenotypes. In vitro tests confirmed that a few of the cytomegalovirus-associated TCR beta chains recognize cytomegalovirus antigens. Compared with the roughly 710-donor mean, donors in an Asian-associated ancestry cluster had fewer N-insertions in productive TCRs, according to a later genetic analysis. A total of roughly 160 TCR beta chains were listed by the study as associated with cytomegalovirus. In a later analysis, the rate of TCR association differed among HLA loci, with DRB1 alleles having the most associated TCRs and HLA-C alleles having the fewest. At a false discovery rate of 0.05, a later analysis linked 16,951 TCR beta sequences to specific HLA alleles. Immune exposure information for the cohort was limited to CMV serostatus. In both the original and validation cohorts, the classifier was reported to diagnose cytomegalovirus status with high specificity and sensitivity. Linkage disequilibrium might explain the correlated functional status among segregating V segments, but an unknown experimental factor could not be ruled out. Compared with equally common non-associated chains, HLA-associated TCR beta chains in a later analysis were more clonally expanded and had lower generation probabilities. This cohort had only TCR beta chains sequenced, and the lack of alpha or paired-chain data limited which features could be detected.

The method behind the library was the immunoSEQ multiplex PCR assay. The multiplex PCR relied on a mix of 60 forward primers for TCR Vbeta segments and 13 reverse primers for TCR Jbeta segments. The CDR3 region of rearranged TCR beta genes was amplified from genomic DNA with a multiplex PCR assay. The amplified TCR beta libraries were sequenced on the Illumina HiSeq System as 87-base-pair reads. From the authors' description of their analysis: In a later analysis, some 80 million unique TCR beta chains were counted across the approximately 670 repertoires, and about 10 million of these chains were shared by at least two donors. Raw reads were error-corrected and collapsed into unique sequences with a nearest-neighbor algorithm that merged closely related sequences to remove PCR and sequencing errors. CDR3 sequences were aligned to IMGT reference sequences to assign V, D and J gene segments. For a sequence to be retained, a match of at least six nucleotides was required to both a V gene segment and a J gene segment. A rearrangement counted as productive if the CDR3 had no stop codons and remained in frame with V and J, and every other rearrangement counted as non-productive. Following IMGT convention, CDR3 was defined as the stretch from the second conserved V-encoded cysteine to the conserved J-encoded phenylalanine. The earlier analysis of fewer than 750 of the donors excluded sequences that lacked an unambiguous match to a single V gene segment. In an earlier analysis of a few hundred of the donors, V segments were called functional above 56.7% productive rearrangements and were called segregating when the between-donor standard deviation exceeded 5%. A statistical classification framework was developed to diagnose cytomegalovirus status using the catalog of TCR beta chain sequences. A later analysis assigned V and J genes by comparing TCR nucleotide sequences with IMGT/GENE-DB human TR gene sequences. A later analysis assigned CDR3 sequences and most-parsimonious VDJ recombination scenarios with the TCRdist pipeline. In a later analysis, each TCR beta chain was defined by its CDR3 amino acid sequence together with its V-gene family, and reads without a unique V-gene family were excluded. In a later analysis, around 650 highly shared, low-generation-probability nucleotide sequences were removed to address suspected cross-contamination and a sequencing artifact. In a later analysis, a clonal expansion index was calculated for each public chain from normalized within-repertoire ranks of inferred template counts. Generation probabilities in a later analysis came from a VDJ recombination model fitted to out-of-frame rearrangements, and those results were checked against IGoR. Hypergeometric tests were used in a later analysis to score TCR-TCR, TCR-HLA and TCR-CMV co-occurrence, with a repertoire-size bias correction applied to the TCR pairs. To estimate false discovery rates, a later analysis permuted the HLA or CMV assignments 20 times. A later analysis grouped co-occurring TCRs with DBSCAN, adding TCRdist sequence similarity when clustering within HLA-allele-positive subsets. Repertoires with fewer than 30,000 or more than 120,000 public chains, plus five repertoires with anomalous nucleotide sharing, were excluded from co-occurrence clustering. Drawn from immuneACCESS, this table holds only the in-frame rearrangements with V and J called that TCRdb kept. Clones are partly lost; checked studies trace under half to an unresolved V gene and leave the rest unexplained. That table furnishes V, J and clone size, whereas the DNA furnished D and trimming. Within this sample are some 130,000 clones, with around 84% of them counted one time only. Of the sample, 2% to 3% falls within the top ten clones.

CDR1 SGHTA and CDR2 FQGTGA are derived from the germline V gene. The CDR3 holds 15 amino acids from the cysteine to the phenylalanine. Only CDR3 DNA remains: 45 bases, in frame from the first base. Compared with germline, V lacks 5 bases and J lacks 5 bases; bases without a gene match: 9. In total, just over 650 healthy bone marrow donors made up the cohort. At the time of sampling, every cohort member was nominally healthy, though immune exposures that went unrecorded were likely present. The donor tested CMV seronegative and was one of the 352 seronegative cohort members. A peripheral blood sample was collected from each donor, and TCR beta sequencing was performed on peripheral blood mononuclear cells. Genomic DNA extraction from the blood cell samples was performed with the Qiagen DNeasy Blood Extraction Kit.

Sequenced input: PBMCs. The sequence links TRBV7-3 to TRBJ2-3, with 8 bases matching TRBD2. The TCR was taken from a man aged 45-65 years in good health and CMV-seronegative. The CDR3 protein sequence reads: CASSHSGGAQDTQYF. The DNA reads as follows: TGTGCCAGCAGCCATTCCGGGGGGGCCCAAGATACGCAGTATTTT.